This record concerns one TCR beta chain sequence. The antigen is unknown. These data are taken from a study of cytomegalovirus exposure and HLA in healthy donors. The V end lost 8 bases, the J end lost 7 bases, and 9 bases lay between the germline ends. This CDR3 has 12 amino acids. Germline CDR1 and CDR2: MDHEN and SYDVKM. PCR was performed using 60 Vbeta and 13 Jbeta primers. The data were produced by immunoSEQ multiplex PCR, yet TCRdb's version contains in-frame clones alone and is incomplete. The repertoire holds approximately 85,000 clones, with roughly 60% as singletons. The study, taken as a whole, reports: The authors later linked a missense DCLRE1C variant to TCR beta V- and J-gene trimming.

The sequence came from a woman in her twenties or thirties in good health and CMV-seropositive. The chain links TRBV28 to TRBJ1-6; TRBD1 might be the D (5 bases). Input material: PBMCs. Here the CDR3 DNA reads TGTGCCAGCGGGGCTTTCAATTCACCCCTCCACTTT. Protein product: CASGAFNSPLHF.